This entry lists 8 T cell receptor beta chains sequenced from one sample in a study of cytomegalovirus exposure and HLA in healthy donors. Assay used: immunoSEQ multiplex PCR; TCRdb lists only in-frame clones, some missing. The table lists about 280,000 clones, approximately 86% of them singletons, with around 1% in the top ten. Sequenced: PBMCs. These receptor sequences come from a woman aged 18-30 years in good health and CMV-seronegative.

This chain uses TRBV30 with TRBJ1-5; 10 bases match TRBD1. V dropped 3 bases and J dropped 7; count of bases not matched to a gene: 3. CDR1 GTSNPN and CDR2 SVGIG come from the germline V gene (reference sequence). The CDR3 is 13 residues long. The CDR3 protein is CAWRDRGHQPQHF. CDR3 DNA: TGTGCCTGGAGAGACAGGGGGCACCAGCCCCAGCATTTT.

For this clone: Other DNA variants within this sample encode the same CDR3. This chain uses TRBV5-1 with TRBJ2-7, with a tentative D call TRBD1 (5 bases). The V gene lost 0 bases and the J gene lost 0 bases, with 7 bases spanning the gap. CDR3 size: 14 residues. Germline V gene lookup returns CDR1 SGHRS and CDR2 YFSETQ. The CDR3 DNA is TGCGCCAGCAGCTTGGGGCAGGGCTCCTACGAGCAGTACTTC. Protein: CASSLGQGSYEQYF. The full variable domain, with the rest looked up from reference TRBV5-1 and TRBJ2-7, is KAGVTQTPRYLIKTRGQQVTLSCSPISGHRSVSWYQQTPGQGLQFLFEYFSETQRNKGNFPGRFSGRQFSNSRSEMNVSTLELGDSALYLCASSLGQGSYEQYFGPGTRLTVT.

The chain links TRBV30 to TRBJ2-5; D perhaps matches TRBD2 (5 bases). The DNA matches TRBJ2-7 better at its end, which makes the J call doubtful. This CDR3 spans 14 amino acids. Per the germline V gene, CDR1 is GTSNPN and CDR2 is SVGIG (reference sequence). CDR3 sequence (DNA): TGTGCCTGGGGGGATGGAGGACCTCTCTACGAGCAGTACTTC. Amino acids: CAWGDGGPLYEQYF.

The rearrangement joins TRBV4-1 to TRBJ2-6; 11 bases agree with TRBD1. The J segment lost 1 base and the V segment lost 6 bases, leaving 5 bases of the junction unmatched. The length of the CDR3 is 17 residues. The germline CDR1 and CDR2 sequences are MGHRA and YSYEKL. The CDR3 sequence is CASRPGQGVSGANVLTF. CDR3 nucleotide sequence: TGCGCCAGCAGACCGGGACAGGGGGTTTCTGGGGCCAACGTCCTGACTTTC.

The chain combines TRBV10-3 with TRBJ1-5, with D unclear. CDR1 and CDR2 (germline): ENHRY, SYGVKD. V was trimmed by 2 bases and J by 3 bases, leaving 8 bases between them. The CDR3 loop spans 14 amino acids. The CDR3 DNA reads TGTGCCATCAGTGAGGACCGGGACAATCAGCCCCAGCATTTT. Amino acids: CAISEDRDNQPQHF.

The rearrangement uses TRBV5-4 and TRBJ2-1, with 11 bases lining up with TRBD2. The CDR3 totals 14 residues. Germline V CDR1 and CDR2: SGHNT, YYREEE (reference sequence). After removal of 3 bases from V and 9 bases from J, the junction contained 5 bases not matched to a gene. This CDR3 reads CASSSTSGASEQFF. CDR3 DNA: TGTGCCAGCAGCTCGACTAGCGGGGCTTCTGAGCAGTTCTTC.

The rearrangement uses TRBV19 and TRBJ2-7; 8 bases are a match to TRBD2. The CDR3 totals 14 residues. The germline V gene encodes CDR1 LNHDA and CDR2 SQIVND (reference sequence). The V gene end was trimmed by 3 bases and the J gene end by 3 bases; junction bases not matched to a gene: 4. The CDR3 coding sequence is TGTGCCAGTAGTATGGGAACTAGCGGCTACGAGCAGTACTTC. It translates to CASSMGTSGYEQYF.

V and J are TRBV29-1 and TRBJ2-7, with 9 bases that match TRBD1. Germline CDR1 reads SQVTM; CDR2 reads ANQGSEA. This CDR3 has 14 residues. V dropped 2 bases and J dropped 4; count of bases not matched to a gene: 6. The CDR3 is CSVEPGQGIYEQYF. Here the CDR3 DNA reads TGCAGCGTTGAACCGGGACAGGGAATTTACGAGCAGTACTTC.